These 28 T cell receptor beta chains were all obtained from the same sample, sequenced in a study of long-term antiretroviral therapy in people with HIV. At the survey level, the v3.0 immunoSEQ assay was run. Some clones are missing from TCRdb's copy, which holds only in-frame ones; the method was immunoSEQ multiplex PCR. The sample comprises almost 30,000 clones, roughly 93% of which are singletons, and 6% to 7% rests with the top ten. Sequencing was performed on unsorted PBMCs, taken 6.5 years after starting antiretroviral therapy. These receptor sequences come from a woman aged 40 to 55 with HIV.

This clone appeared once. The chain carries TRBV7-2 and TRBJ2-3, with D perhaps TRBD2 (6 bases). V lost 2 bases, J lost 3 bases, and 12 bases lay in between. The CDR3 runs to 15 residues. Germline CDR1 is SGHTA and CDR2 is FQGNSA. This CDR3 is CASSLYPSATDTQYF. The CDR3 DNA reads TGTGCCAGCAGCTTATACCCTAGCGCAACAGATACGCAGTATTTT. Using reference TRBV7-2 and TRBJ2-3 for the parts outside the CDR3, the full variable domain is GAGVSQSPSNKVTEKGKDVELRCDPISGHTALYWYRQSLGQGLEFLIYFQGNSAPDKSGLPSDRFSAERTGGSVSTLTIQRTQQEDSAVYLCASSLYPSATDTQYFGPGTRLTVL.

The chain recombines TRBV14 with TRBJ1-2, with no clear D. This CDR3 has 13 amino acids. CDR1 is SGHDN and CDR2 is FVKESK in the germline V gene. V was clipped by 2 bases and J by 1 base, with 5 bases between them. The CDR3, as DNA: TGTGCCAGCAGCCAACTCCTTAACTATGGCTACACCTTC. It is translated as CASSQLLNYGYTF.

V and J are TRBV4-3 and TRBJ2-3, with TRBD2 matching 7 bases. Germline V CDR1 and CDR2: LGHNA, YSLEER. The CDR3 covers 18 residues. With 0 bases clipped from V and 2 bases from J, the junction kept 11 bases outside the gene matches. DNA of the CDR3: TGCGCCAGCAGCCAAGATAGGTTCGGGGGGACCAACACAGATACGCAGTATTTT. Protein product: CASSQDRFGGTNTDTQYF.

J is TRBJ2-1 and V is TRBV30, with D unclear. CDR1 is GTSNPN, CDR2 SVGIG, per germline (reference sequence). This CDR3 spans 17 amino acids. Trimming took off 2 bases at V and 0 bases at J, with 17 bases between the two ends. The CDR3 coding sequence is TGTGCCTGGAGTCTCACTCCGAGATCTAGCTCCTACAATGAGCAGTTCTTC. This encodes CAWSLTPRSSSYNEQFF. Filled out from reference TRBV30 and TRBJ2-1, the complete variable domain reads SQTIHQWPATLVQPVGSPLSLECTVEGTSNPNLYWYRQAAGRGLQLLFYSVGIGQISSEVPQNLSASRPQDRQFILSSKKLLLSDSGFYLCAWSLTPRSSSYNEQFFGPGTRLTVL.

This rearrangement joins TRBV5-6 to TRBJ2-7; D not certain. V was pared by 4 bases and J by 8 bases, with 10 bases between. The CDR3 consists of 11 residues. Germline CDR1 SGHDT, CDR2 YYEEEE. As DNA, the CDR3 is TGTGCCAGCAGCGCCCGACTCCAGCAGTACTTC. Encoded protein: CASSARLQQYF.

This rearrangement joins TRBV6-6 to TRBJ1-2; tentative D call: TRBD1 (6 bases). Trimming took off 6 bases at V and 8 bases at J, with 16 bases between the two ends. The germline gives CDR1 MNHNY, CDR2 SVGAGI (reference sequence). The CDR3 spans 13 residues. In nucleotides, the CDR3 is TGTGCCAGCAGCCAGGACAGAACGGGGGGCTACACCTTC. This sequence encodes CASSQDRTGGYTF.

This clone appeared once. The chain has TRBV19 and TRBJ1-4; D gene ambiguous. CDR1 is LNHDA and CDR2 is SQIVND in the germline V gene (reference sequence). The CDR3 spans 15 residues. With 5 bases removed from V and 4 bases from J, the gap between germline ends came to 14 bases. The CDR3 coding sequence is TGTGCCAGTAGTCCCTGGACTCCTAATAATGAAAAACTGTTTTTT. Amino acid sequence: CASSPWTPNNEKLFF.

This chain uses TRBV5-1 with TRBJ1-1; possible D gene TRBD1, 6 bases. The germline V and J ends were trimmed by 1 base and 5 bases, with 12 bases remaining between them. This CDR3 has 14 amino acids. CDR1 SGHRS and CDR2 YFSETQ come from the germline V gene. CDR3 nucleotides: TGCGCCAGCAGCTTGAACCAACAGGGAACTGAAGCTTTCTTT. It yields the protein CASSLNQQGTEAFF. Filled out from reference TRBV5-1 and TRBJ1-1, the complete variable domain reads KAGVTQTPRYLIKTRGQQVTLSCSPISGHRSVSWYQQTPGQGLQFLFEYFSETQRNKGNFPGRFSGRQFSNSRSEMNVSTLELGDSALYLCASSLNQQGTEAFFGQGTRLTVV.

V and J are TRBV6-6 and TRBJ2-7; D tentatively fits TRBD1 or TRBD2 (5 bases each). Trimming cost V 2 bases and J 5 bases, with 10 bases left between them. Looked up from germline, CDR1 is MNHNY and CDR2 is SVGAGI (reference sequence). The CDR3 is 13 amino acids. The CDR3 protein is CASSYRGRDEQYF. The DNA of the CDR3 is TGTGCCAGCAGTTACCGGGGCCGGGACGAGCAGTACTTC.

This sequence joins TRBV11-2 and TRBJ2-1; 10 bases are a match to TRBD1. Trimming removed 4 bases from V and 7 bases from J; junction bases left unmatched: 7. The CDR3 loop spans 15 amino acids. Germline CDR1 is SGHAT and CDR2 is FQNNGV. The CDR3 loop reads CASSSYRDRGNEQFF. The CDR3 DNA reads as TGTGCCAGCAGCTCGTACCGGGACAGGGGTAATGAGCAGTTCTTC.

CDR3 residues: CASSPSGEEETQYF. As DNA, the CDR3 is TGTGCCAGCAGCCCTAGTGGGGAAGAAGAGACCCAGTACTTC. The rearrangement links TRBV5-5 to TRBJ2-5; no reliable D call. With 4 bases removed from V and 3 bases from J, the gap between germline ends came to 13 bases. Looked up from germline, CDR1 is SGHKS and CDR2 is YYEKEE (reference sequence). The CDR3 spans 14 residues.

The chain is built from TRBV4-3 and TRBJ1-2, with 7 nucleotides matching TRBD1. This CDR3 is 17 amino acids long. V trimming: 1 base; J trimming: 1 base; junction bases outside the gene matches: 9. Germline V lookup: CDR1 LGHNA, CDR2 YSLEER. The CDR3 bases are TGCGCCAGCAGCCAAGCAGCAAGGGGGCCGCTTAACTATGGCTACACCTTC. As protein: CASSQAARGPLNYGYTF.

This clone appeared a single time. V usage is TRBV6-1 and J usage is TRBJ2-3, with 9 bases aligning to TRBD2. Per the germline V gene, CDR1 is MNHNS and CDR2 is SASEGT. The V segment lost 2 bases and the J segment 1 base; nucleotides outside the gene matches: 4. The CDR3 spans 16 residues. The CDR3 here is CASSESVAGGTDTQYF. The CDR3 DNA is TGTGCCAGCAGTGAAAGCGTAGCGGGGGGCACAGATACGCAGTATTTT.

This chain links TRBV5-1 with TRBJ1-1; D not certain. The CDR3 runs to 15 residues. The germline V and J ends were trimmed by 0 bases and 1 base, with 10 bases remaining between them. In germline, CDR1 is SGHRS, CDR2 YFSETQ. The CDR3 loop is CASSLAGSPNTEAFF. For the CDR3, the DNA is TGCGCCAGCAGCTTGGCCGGCTCACCGAACACTGAAGCTTTCTTT.

This clone was picked up one time. This rearrangement joins TRBV4-1 to TRBJ1-2; weak D call: TRBD1 (5 bases). Trimming left V 1 base short and J 0 bases short, with 24 bases between. Germline CDR1 and CDR2: MGHRA and YSYEKL. This CDR3 has 20 residues. CDR3 in amino acids: CASSQAPGGKRGDTNYGYTF. In DNA, the CDR3 is TGCGCCAGCAGCCAAGCCCCGGGGGGAAAGCGGGGGGATACTAACTATGGCTACACCTTC.

The chain joins TRBV25-1 to TRBJ2-3; D remains unclear. Per the germline V gene, CDR1 is MGHDK and CDR2 is SYGVNS. CDR3 size: 11 residues. V was shortened by 9 bases and J by 5 bases, with 9 bases between the two germline ends. The CDR3 DNA reads TGTGCCAGTGCGTCTGGAGATACGCAGTATTTT. It is translated as CASASGDTQYF.

The V call is TRBV27, the J call TRBJ1-2; D is undetermined. The CDR3 extends over 13 amino acids. With 5 bases removed from V and 4 bases from J, the gap between germline ends came to 11 bases. Germline V gene lookup returns CDR1 MNHEY and CDR2 SMNVEV (reference sequence). DNA of the CDR3: TGTGCCAGCAGTCTAAACGGTGGCTATGGCTACACCTTC. This translates into CASSLNGGYGYTF.

The rearrangement joins TRBV4-3 to TRBJ2-5, with D unresolved. The tail of the sequence fits TRBJ2-7 better, so the J call may be wrong. This CDR3 contains 16 residues. Germline V gene sequence: CDR1 LGHNA, CDR2 YSLEER. DNA of the CDR3: TGCGCCAGCAGCCAAGTCTGCGACAACGAAACCTACGAGCAGTACTTC. As protein: CASSQVCDNETYEQYF.

The chain employs TRBV18 and TRBJ1-5, with TRBD1 matching 7 bases. This CDR3 comprises 15 residues. J gave up 6 bases and V 3 bases, and 8 bases lay outside the gene matches. The V gene's germline CDR1 is KGHSH and CDR2 LQKENI. The CDR3 coding sequence is TGTGCCAGCTCACCGCGGACAGGTGAGATTCAGCCCCAGCATTTT. Protein: CASSPRTGEIQPQHF.

The V gene is TRBV5-3, the J gene TRBJ1-5, with D unclear. TRBV5-3 is annotated as an ORF whose role is uncertain. The CDR3 length is 22 residues. Trimming stripped 1 base from V and 0 bases from J, with 29 bases between. The CDR3 DNA reads TGTGCCAGAAGCTTGTTCGGGTCAGGAGTTCCCCCGCCGTTCCATAGCAATCAGCCCCAGCATTTT. It codes for CARSLFGSGVPPPFHSNQPQHF.

The chain has TRBV6-6 and TRBJ2-5; 7 bases agree with TRBD1. The CDR3 spans 13 residues. The V and J ends lost 5 bases and 4 bases, in that order; junction bases with no gene match: 4. From germline, CDR1 is MNHNY and CDR2 SVGAGI (reference sequence). CDR3 nucleotides: TGTGCCAGCAGTAAAAGGGGGCGAGAGACCCAGTACTTC. The encoded protein is CASSKRGRETQYF.

The chain joins TRBV6-6 to TRBJ1-4; D is perhaps TRBD1 (5 bases). V was pared by 7 bases and J by 4 bases, with 16 bases between. CDR3 length: 15 residues. Germline V gene sequence: CDR1 MNHNY, CDR2 SVGAGI (reference sequence). CDR3 nucleotides: TGTGCCAGCACCGAACCGGGGGGAGGTAATGAAAAACTGTTTTTT. This codes for CASTEPGGGNEKLFF.

The chain employs TRBV7-6 and TRBJ2-2, with D possibly called TRBD1 or TRBD2 (6 bases each). Per the germline V gene, CDR1 is SGHVS and CDR2 is FNYEAQ. Between the trimmed V and J ends, which lost 2 bases and 6 bases, there was a span of 19 bases. The CDR3 loop spans 17 amino acids. CDR3: CASSLTSAGGSAGELFF. Written as DNA, the CDR3 is TGTGCCAGCAGCTTAACCTCGGCCGGGGGCTCCGCCGGGGAGCTGTTTTTT.

The chain carries TRBV5-1 and TRBJ1-5; the D is unclear. The length of the CDR3 is 14 residues. Trimming removed 6 bases at V and 2 bases at J, with 12 bases between. Germline CDR1 reads SGHRS; CDR2 reads YFSETQ. In nucleotides, the CDR3 is TGCGCCAGCAAACTCAGTCTTGGCAATCAGCCCCAGCATTTT. This sequence encodes CASKLSLGNQPQHF.

The chain recombines TRBV12-5 with TRBJ2-3; TRBD2 agrees at 7 bases. The CDR3 is 14 amino acids. CDR1 and CDR2 from the germline V gene are LGHNT and FRNRAP. V gave up 7 bases and J gave up 5 bases; unmatched junction bases: 9. In nucleotides, the CDR3 is TGTGCTAGTGCTCTGGGGGGGATTGGAGATACGCAGTATTTT. It codes for CASALGGIGDTQYF.

The chain couples TRBV27 to TRBJ1-2; possible D gene TRBD1, 5 bases. V dropped 6 bases and J dropped 1 base, with 15 bases sitting between them. Germline assignment: CDR1 MNHEY and CDR2 SMNVEV (reference sequence). CDR3 length: 15 amino acids. DNA of the CDR3: TGTGCCAGCAGGTCCTCGGGGGTTCGTAACTATGGCTACACCTTC. Amino acid sequence: CASRSSGVRNYGYTF.

This clone was counted once. The genes are TRBV19 and TRBJ2-1; either TRBD1 or TRBD2 may fit D (6 bases each). There are 14 residues in the CDR3. Looked up from germline, CDR1 is LNHDA and CDR2 is SQIVND (reference sequence). Trimming shortened V by 3 bases and J by 3 bases, and 9 bases separated the two germline ends. CDR3 sequence reads: CASSMGGSYNEQFF. For the CDR3, the DNA is TGTGCCAGTAGTATGGGGGGCAGCTACAATGAGCAGTTCTTC.

V usage is TRBV5-1 and J usage is TRBJ2-7; possibly TRBD1 or TRBD2 for D (7 bases each). Germline loops: CDR1 SGHRS, CDR2 YFSETQ. Trimming removed 4 bases at V and 0 bases at J, with 17 bases between. This CDR3 region has 16 residues. For the CDR3, the DNA is TGCGCCAGCAGCATCCAGGGGGGGATGAGCTCCTACGAGCAGTACTTC. As protein: CASSIQGGMSSYEQYF.